This TCR beta chain derives from a study of long-term antiretroviral therapy in people with HIV. Study information: Collection of the earliest samples took place about a decade ahead of the 2015 immediate-ART recommendation.

This clone was counted once. It was version v3.0 of the immunoSEQ assay that was run at survey level. Produced via immunoSEQ multiplex PCR; TCRdb's table is partial and in-frame only. Seen here are about 20,000 clones, about 89% observed once, and the top ten hold 10% to 13%. Source: unsorted PBMCs, taken 0.5 years after starting antiretroviral therapy. This clonotype originated in a man between 35 and 55 years old with HIV.

The CDR3 coding sequence is TGTGCCAGCAGCTTGCCAGGGGGCTCTTTCTTTGAGGGGGCCAACGTCCTGACTTTC. Translating it yields CASSLPGGSFFEGANVLTF. V and J are TRBV7-9 and TRBJ2-6, with 8 bases fitting TRBD1. Germline CDR1 SEHNR, CDR2 FQNEAQ (reference sequence). With 3 bases clipped from V and 4 bases from J, the junction kept 14 bases outside the gene matches. This CDR3 comprises 19 residues.